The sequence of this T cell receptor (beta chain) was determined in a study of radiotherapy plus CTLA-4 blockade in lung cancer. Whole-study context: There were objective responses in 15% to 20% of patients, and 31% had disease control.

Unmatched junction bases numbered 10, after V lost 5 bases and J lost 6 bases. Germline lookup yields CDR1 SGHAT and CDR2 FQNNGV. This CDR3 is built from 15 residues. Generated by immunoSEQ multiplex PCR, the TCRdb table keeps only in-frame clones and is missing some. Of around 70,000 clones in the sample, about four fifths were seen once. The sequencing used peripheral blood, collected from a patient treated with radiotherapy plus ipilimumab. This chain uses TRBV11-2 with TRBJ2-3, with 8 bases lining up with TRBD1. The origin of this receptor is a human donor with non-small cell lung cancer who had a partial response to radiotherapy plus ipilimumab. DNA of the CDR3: TGTGCCAGCAGCACTTCAGGGGGCGCATTGGATACGCAGTATTTT. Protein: CASSTSGGALDTQYF.